This T cell receptor beta chain appears in the sequencing data of a study of T cell responses to AZD1222 COVID-19 vaccine. The length of the CDR3 is 13 residues. After removal of 6 bases from V and 3 bases from J, the junction contained 3 bases not matched to a gene. CDR1 and CDR2 from the germline V gene are SNHLY and FYNNEI. Assay used: immunoSEQ multiplex PCR; TCRdb lists only in-frame clones, some missing. This sample has more than 140,000 clones; just over 90% occur once, and the top ten carry 0.75% to 1%. Broader study findings: Clonal diversity was possibly underestimated, and white British individuals and females predominated among donors. Regions 160-218 and 743-854 held dominance among vaccine-associated CD4 TCRs, which spanned spike. Seropositive AZD1222 recipients at baseline numbered only five or six. Breadth and depth of Spike-specific TCRs rose after two AZD1222 doses.

This clone came up once. Its antigen is unknown. The clonotype originates from an adult in good health. The source material was peripheral blood, sampled on day 0 of MenACWY control vaccination. J is TRBJ2-3 and V is TRBV2; 7 bases fit TRBD2. CDR3 loop: CASRLAETDTQYF. In DNA, the CDR3 is TGTGCCAGCAGGCTAGCGGAGACAGATACGCAGTATTTT.